This record covers a single TCR beta chain. Clones were sequenced by immunoSEQ multiplex PCR, and TCRdb holds only the in-frame ones, with some missing. The sample consists of some 37,000 clones, around 73% of them appearing once. This specimen comes from a study of OX40 agonist ivuxolimab in advanced cancers. Study-level information: Participants averaged about 60 years of age (range about 23 to 79) and were roughly 80% male.

This TCR derives from an adult with an advanced solid tumor such as melanoma, head and neck, liver or kidney cancer. The specimen was CD4+ or CD8+ T cells sorted from blood, collected in a trial of the OX40 agonist ivuxolimab.

The CDR3 nucleotides read TGTGCCAGCAGTTTACTGGACCCAGGGCTCTCTGGGGCCAACGTCCTGACTTTC. Amino acids: CASSLLDPGLSGANVLTF. The V call is TRBV28, the J call TRBJ2-6; D might be TRBD1 (5 bases). Trimming pared 2 bases from V and 0 bases from J, leaving 14 bases between. CDR3 length: 18 amino acids. From germline, CDR1 is MDHEN and CDR2 SYDVKM.